The entry below gives a single T cell receptor (beta chain) sequence along with its context. Its antigen remains unidentified. The CDR3 is 15 residues long. From germline, CDR1 is LNHDA and CDR2 SQIVND (reference sequence). Trimming at V came to 5 bases and at J to 2 bases, leaving 6 bases not matched to a gene. The record originates from a study of CD8 T cells in ankylosing spondylitis. Broader study findings: Disease-associated clones were reportedly significantly overrepresented in matched ankylosing spondylitis synovial fluid.

TCRdb analysed the 5' RACE reads with MiXCR anew, one entry per CDR3 protein. Of 150,000 to 200,000 distinct CDR3 sequences in the sample, around 13% are singletons; the top ten hold 11%. V is TRBV19 and J is TRBJ2-1; 7 positions agree with TRBD2. This TCR was sampled from a female donor with ankylosing spondylitis or in good health (not recorded which). The sequenced sample was blood, either unsorted or a sorted T cell fraction (not recorded which). DNA for the CDR3: TGTGCCAGTAGTGCAGCGGGGTTAGCCTACAATGAGCAGTTCTTC. Translated: CASSAAGLAYNEQFF.